The source of this T cell receptor (beta chain) is a study of cytomegalovirus exposure and HLA in healthy donors. Germline CDR1 is SQVTM and CDR2 is ANQGSEA. Trimming took off 6 bases at V and 1 base at J, with 6 bases between the two ends. This CDR3 is 11 amino acids long. The PCR had 60 Vbeta and 13 Jbeta primers. Assay: immunoSEQ multiplex PCR; the TCRdb copy retains only in-frame clones and omits some. The sample records 100,000 to 120,000 clones, about 83% being singletons. The sequenced sample was PBMCs. The sequence was obtained from a man aged 18 to 29 in good health and CMV-seronegative. J is TRBJ1-1 and V is TRBV29-1, with D possibly being TRBD1 (6 bases). The CDR3 sequence is CSVQGNTEAFF. The CDR3 DNA follows: TGCAGCGTACAGGGGAACACTGAAGCTTTCTTT.